Below, 25 T cell receptor beta chains from the same sample are listed, as sequenced in a study of cytomegalovirus exposure and HLA in healthy donors. The repertoire was sequenced with immunoSEQ multiplex PCR; TCRdb's copy has only in-frame clones and lacks some. Of over 75,000 clones in the sample, more than 75% were seen once. Sequencing was performed on PBMCs. These receptors were collected from a man in his thirties or forties in good health and CMV-seronegative.

The rearrangement joins TRBV7-8 to TRBJ2-5; tentatively, D is TRBD2 (5 bases). From germline, CDR1 is SGHVS and CDR2 FQNEAQ. CDR3 size: 11 residues. The V and J ends lost 6 bases and 7 bases respectively, with 9 bases between them. CDR3 sequence (DNA): TGTGCCAGCAGTTCGAGCGGGACCCAGTACTTC. Protein: CASSSSGTQYF. Together with reference TRBV7-8 and TRBJ2-5, the CDR3 gives the full variable domain: GAGVSQSPRYKVAKRGQDVALRCDPISGHVSLFWYQQALGQGPEFLTYFQNEAQLDKSGLPSDRFFAERPEGSVSTLKIQRTQQEDSAVYLCASSSSGTQYFGPGTRLLVL.

The chain recombines TRBV11-2 with TRBJ2-2, with 7 bases matching TRBD1. The CDR3 is 18 amino acids. Germline assignment: CDR1 SGHAT and CDR2 FQNNGV. V lost 4 bases and J lost 4; bases outside the gene matches: 15. The CDR3 spells CASSSNFRGLDPTGELFF. CDR3 in DNA: TGTGCCAGCAGCTCTAATTTCAGGGGGTTGGATCCCACCGGGGAGCTGTTTTTT.

J is TRBJ1-5 and V is TRBV7-2; the D gene is possibly TRBD1 (6 bases). Trimming removed 7 bases from V and 6 bases from J, with 19 bases in between. The V gene's germline CDR1 is SGHTA and CDR2 FQGNSA. The CDR3 runs to 15 residues. CDR3 protein: CASKNRVGRGQPQHF. CDR3 DNA: TGTGCCAGCAAGAACAGGGTAGGAAGGGGTCAGCCCCAGCATTTT.

This CDR3 reads CASSYVATASNYGYTF. CDR3 DNA: TGTGCCAGCAGTTACGTCGCAACAGCCTCTAACTATGGCTACACCTTC. The chain is built from TRBV6-5 and TRBJ1-2; D is undetermined. The V gene's germline CDR1 is MNHEY and CDR2 SVGAGI. This CDR3 comprises 16 residues. With 2 bases removed from V and 0 bases from J, the gap between germline ends came to 13 bases.

A remark on this clone: One junction end does not reproduce the germline sequence, and a read error may be involved. The CDR3 DNA reads as TGTGCCAGCAACTTAGCGGGGGGCGACGAGCAGTACTTC. It specifies CASNLAGGDEQYF. The gene calls are TRBV11-2 and TRBJ2-7; TRBD2 matches 10 bases. Germline loops: CDR1 SGHAT, CDR2 FQNNGV. The CDR3 spans 13 residues.

This clone has just one count. The germline gene is not matched at one end of the junction; a read error may be the cause. The chain carries TRBV5-4 and TRBJ1-3; D possibly corresponds to TRBD1 (6 bases). Germline V gene sequence: CDR1 SGHNT, CDR2 YYREEE (reference sequence). The CDR3 is made up of 17 amino acids. In nucleotides, the CDR3 is TGTGCCAGCAGCCATGGGATACAGGGAAACTCTAGAAACACCATATATTTT. Protein sequence: CASSHGIQGNSRNTIYF.

The V and J genes are TRBV5-1 and TRBJ1-6, with a weak D call TRBD1 (5 bases). Germline CDR1 and CDR2: SGHRS and YFSETQ. The CDR3 spans 16 residues. Deletions cut 0 bases from V and 7 bases from J, with 14 bases between. The CDR3 region is CASSLESGRANSPLHF. The DNA for the CDR3 is TGCGCCAGCAGCTTGGAGTCAGGGAGGGCCAATTCACCCCTCCACTTT.

J is TRBJ2-7 and V is TRBV11-2, with 10 bases that match TRBD1. Germline V gene lookup returns CDR1 SGHAT and CDR2 FQNNGV. CDR3 length: 19 amino acids. V dropped 5 bases and J dropped 0; count of bases not matched to a gene: 16. CDR3 sequence: CASSPRLDRGSPFSYEQYF. The CDR3 region has the DNA TGTGCCAGCAGCCCGAGACTGGACAGGGGGTCCCCTTTCTCCTACGAGCAGTACTTC.

This chain's CDR3 is CASGSWGQGDGYTF. In DNA, the CDR3 is TGTGCCAGCGGGTCGTGGGGACAGGGGGATGGCTACACCTTC. The chain has TRBV28 and TRBJ1-2; 11 bases are shared with TRBD1. The germline CDR1 and CDR2 sequences are MDHEN and SYDVKM. Trimming took 8 bases from V and 6 from J; bases not matched to a gene: 8. CDR3 length: 14 amino acids.

This chain connects TRBV30 to TRBJ2-5; TRBD1 might be the D (6 bases). CDR1 is GTSNPN and CDR2 is SVGIG in the germline V gene (reference sequence). The CDR3 is made up of 12 amino acids. The V end lost 2 bases, the J end lost 5 bases, and 9 bases lay between the germline ends. The CDR3 DNA is TGTGCCTGGAGTCCAGGGGACGAGACCCAGTACTTC. This gives the protein CAWSPGDETQYF. Complete variable domain (other parts from reference TRBV30 and TRBJ2-5): SQTIHQWPATLVQPVGSPLSLECTVEGTSNPNLYWYRQAAGRGLQLLFYSVGIGQISSEVPQNLSASRPQDRQFILSSKKLLLSDSGFYLCAWSPGDETQYFGPGTRLLVL.

The V call is TRBV5-1, the J call TRBJ2-5, with TRBD1 as a possible D gene (5 bases). Germline CDR1 SGHRS, CDR2 YFSETQ. The length of the CDR3 is 14 residues. V dropped 4 bases and J dropped 5 bases, with 15 bases sitting between them. The CDR3 protein is CASSPVGAWETQYF. CDR3 bases: TGCGCCAGCAGCCCCGTAGGGGCTTGGGAGACCCAGTACTTC. Complete variable domain (other parts from reference TRBV5-1 and TRBJ2-5): KAGVTQTPRYLIKTRGQQVTLSCSPISGHRSVSWYQQTPGQGLQFLFEYFSETQRNKGNFPGRFSGRQFSNSRSEMNVSTLELGDSALYLCASSPVGAWETQYFGPGTRLLVL.

The chain uses TRBV6-1 and TRBJ1-3; possibly TRBD1 for D (6 bases). Germline CDR1 MNHNS, CDR2 SASEGT. V was shortened by 2 bases and J by 3 bases, with 11 bases between the two germline ends. The CDR3 runs 15 residues. In DNA form, the CDR3 reads TGTGCCAGCAGTGAATCACAGGGCTATGGAAACACCATATATTTT. This codes for CASSESQGYGNTIYF.

The chain employs TRBV7-6 and TRBJ2-1; 10 bases agree with TRBD2. After removal of 2 bases from V and 4 bases from J, the junction contained 5 bases not matched to a gene. Germline V gene data show CDR1 as SGHVS and CDR2 as FNYEAQ. The length of the CDR3 is 16 residues. This chain's CDR3 is CASSLPGLASYNEQFF. The CDR3 coding sequence is TGTGCCAGCAGCTTACCGGGACTAGCGTCTTACAATGAGCAGTTCTTC.

This rearrangement joins TRBV11-2 to TRBJ1-1; D is ambiguous. V lost 2 bases, J lost 1 base, and 8 bases lay in between. The CDR3 contains 14 residues. Germline V gene lookup returns CDR1 SGHAT and CDR2 FQNNGV. DNA of the CDR3: TGTGCCAGCAGCTTAAGCACGGGGAACACTGAAGCTTTCTTT. This translates into CASSLSTGNTEAFF.

This chain links TRBV6-5 with TRBJ2-7, with D tentatively TRBD1 (8 bases). Trimming removed 5 bases at V and 11 bases at J, with 13 bases between. This CDR3 spans 11 amino acids. Per the germline V gene, CDR1 is MNHEY and CDR2 is SVGAGI. The CDR3 DNA is TGTGCCAGCAGTGAACAGGGGGGGAAGTACTTC. Translation gives CASSEQGGKYF.

This chain connects TRBV30 to TRBJ1-3; D uncertain. CDR1 and CDR2 (germline): GTSNPN, SVGIG (reference sequence). V was clipped by 5 bases and J by 0 bases, with 8 bases between them. The CDR3 loop spans 13 amino acids. The DNA for the CDR3 is TGTGCCTGGGTGGTAGCCTCTGGAAACACCATATATTTT. Its translation is CAWVVASGNTIYF.

The chain is built from TRBV28 and TRBJ2-2; D not resolved. The germline V gene encodes CDR1 MDHEN and CDR2 SYDVKM. Trimming removed 6 bases at V and 4 bases at J, with 15 bases between. The CDR3 runs 15 residues. The CDR3 bases are TGTGCCAGCAGCCCCCCTCAGCGTGGCACCGGGGAGCTGTTTTTT. Protein sequence: CASSPPQRGTGELFF.

The rearrangement joins TRBV7-2 to TRBJ2-3, with 14 positions matching TRBD2. The CDR3 length is 17 residues. V lost 3 bases to trimming and J lost 2 bases; unmatched junction nucleotides: 4. Germline CDR1 is SGHTA and CDR2 is FQGNSA. The CDR3 region is CASSFQTSGRATDTQYF. DNA for the CDR3: TGTGCCAGCAGCTTCCAGACTAGCGGGAGGGCCACAGATACGCAGTATTTT.

The chain employs TRBV4-1 and TRBJ1-2; D may be TRBD1 (5 bases). V was cut by 4 bases and J by 4 bases, with 16 bases left in between. From germline, CDR1 is MGHRA and CDR2 YSYEKL. The CDR3 is 15 residues long. The CDR3 DNA follows: TGCGCCAGCAGCCTTCTCCCCGGGGGGGTCTATGGCTACACCTTC. Its translation: CASSLLPGGVYGYTF.

The chain combines TRBV9 with TRBJ2-1; TRBD2 matches at 8 bases. This CDR3 comprises 17 residues. Germline V gives CDR1 SGDLS, CDR2 YYNGEE. J was trimmed by 2 bases and V by 4 bases; bases with no gene match: 11. CDR3 bases: TGTGCCAGCAGCCACCCAGGAACTAGCGGTACCTACAATGAGCAGTTCTTC. As protein: CASSHPGTSGTYNEQFF.

The CDR3 sequence is CASSTRTGGNVLSGNTIYF. The CDR3 region has the DNA TGTGCCAGCAGCACCCGGACAGGGGGCAACGTACTCTCTGGAAACACCATATATTTT. The chain is built from TRBV7-8 and TRBJ1-3, with TRBD1 matching 11 bases. Germline CDR1 SGHVS, CDR2 FQNEAQ. The junction had 12 bases not matched to a gene; V was cut back by 5 bases and J by 0 bases. The length of the CDR3 is 19 residues.

This sequence joins TRBV6-1 and TRBJ2-7, with 10 bases fitting TRBD2. V trimming: 1 base; J trimming: 5 bases; junction bases outside the gene matches: 5. This CDR3 is 15 amino acids long. Per the germline V gene, CDR1 is MNHNS and CDR2 is SASEGT. The CDR3 DNA is TGTGCCAGCAGTGAAGACAGGCTAGCGGGAGACGAGCAGTACTTC. Translating it yields CASSEDRLAGDEQYF.

The chain joins TRBV5-1 to TRBJ1-4; D may be TRBD1 (6 bases). The germline gives CDR1 SGHRS, CDR2 YFSETQ. This CDR3 has 15 amino acids. The ends were cut back, 4 bases at V and 0 bases at J, with 10 bases in the middle. CDR3 protein: CASSAGQTTNEKLFF. For the CDR3, the DNA is TGCGCCAGCAGCGCAGGACAGACAACTAATGAAAAACTGTTTTTT.

This chain uses TRBV4-1 with TRBJ2-1; possible D gene TRBD1, 6 bases. Germline values: CDR1 MGHRA, CDR2 YSYEKL. Trimming shortened V by 0 bases and J by 9 bases, and 9 bases separated the two germline ends. This CDR3 spans 13 amino acids. CDR3 in DNA: TGCGCCAGCAGCCAAGAAGGGGGAATTGAGCAGTTCTTC. Protein: CASSQEGGIEQFF.

The CDR3 is CASGNHGQYQPQHF. The CDR3 DNA is TGTGCCAGCGGAAACCACGGACAGTATCAGCCCCAGCATTTT. The J gene is TRBJ1-5, the V gene TRBV27; D perhaps matches TRBD1 (6 bases). CDR3 length equals 14 residues. Trimming cost V 8 bases and J 5 bases, with 16 bases left between them. Germline values: CDR1 MNHEY, CDR2 SMNVEV (reference sequence).